This record covers a single TCR beta chain. What it binds is unknown. Naive CD8 cells comprised CD45RO-negative, CCR7-positively selected cells, excluding terminally differentiated effector memory CD45RA+ cells. Repertoires were generated with immunoSEQ multiplex PCR, while TCRdb's copy carries only in-frame clones and drops some. This table has about 2.2 million clones, about 93% appearing once. This sample was included in a study of shared clonotypes between healthy human individuals. The V and J ends lost 8 bases and 6 bases, in that order; junction bases with no gene match: 6. Per germline, CDR1 ENHRY and CDR2 SYGVKD. There are 14 residues in the CDR3. Study-wide results and limits: Clonotype sharing among donors likely depends on sequencing depth. Memory subsets generally showed smaller estimated richness than naive subsets did.

The TCR originated in a young man in good health. Some clones in this sample may be carry-over from other donors' samples. Sequenced: naive CD8+ T cells from PBMCs. The genes are TRBV10-3 and TRBJ2-2, with TRBD1 matching 10 bases. CDR3 residues: CAIPGQGEAGELFF. In DNA, the CDR3 is TGTGCCATCCCCGGACAGGGGGAGGCCGGGGAGCTGTTTTTT.